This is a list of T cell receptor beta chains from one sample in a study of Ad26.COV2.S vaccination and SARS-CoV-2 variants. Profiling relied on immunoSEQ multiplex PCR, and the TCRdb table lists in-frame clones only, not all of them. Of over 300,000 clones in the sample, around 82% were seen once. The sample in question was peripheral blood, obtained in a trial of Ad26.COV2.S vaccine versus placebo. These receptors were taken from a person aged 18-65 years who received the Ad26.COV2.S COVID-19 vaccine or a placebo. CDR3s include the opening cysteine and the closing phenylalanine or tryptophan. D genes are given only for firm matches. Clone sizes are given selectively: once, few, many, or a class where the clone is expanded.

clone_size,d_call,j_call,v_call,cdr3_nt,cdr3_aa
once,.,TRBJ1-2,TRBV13,TGTGCCAGCAGTGGACGGGGAACCCCTCTGAGTCATGGCTACACCTTC,CASSGRGTPLSHGYTF
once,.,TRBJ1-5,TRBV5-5,TGTGCCAGCAGCTTGGCTGGGAAAGGCCAGCCCCAGCATTTT,CASSLAGKGQPQHF
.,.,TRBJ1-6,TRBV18,TGTGCCAGCTCACCCTTACGAGGGACGGATAATTCACCCCTCCACTTT,CASSPLRGTDNSPLHF
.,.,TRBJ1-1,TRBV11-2,TGTGCCAGCAGCTTAGCGTTGAACACTGAAGCTTTCTTT,CASSLALNTEAFF
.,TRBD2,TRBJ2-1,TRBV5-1,TGCGCCAGCAGCCGACTGCCGGGACTAGCGGAGCTCAATGAGCAGTTCTTC,CASSRLPGLAELNEQFF
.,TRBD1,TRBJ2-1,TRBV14,TGTGCCAGCAGCGACCAAACAGGGGACAATGAGCAGTTCTTC,CASSDQTGDNEQFF
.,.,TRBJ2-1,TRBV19,TGTGCCAGTAGTTGGGCCCGGGGCAATGAGCAGTTCTTC,CASSWARGNEQFF
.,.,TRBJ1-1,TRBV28,TGTGCCAGCAGACTTCACGGGGGCACTGAAGCTTTCTTT,CASRLHGGTEAFF
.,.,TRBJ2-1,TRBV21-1,TGTGCCAGCAGCAAAAGGGGACTACCTTACAATGAGCAGTTCTTC,CASSKRGLPYNEQFF
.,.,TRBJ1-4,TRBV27,TGTGCCAGCAGGCACAGGGCAACTAATGAAAAACTGTTTTTT,CASRHRATNEKLFF
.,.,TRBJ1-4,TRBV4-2,TGTGCCAGCAGCCAAATTCCCGGAGCGGCCGATAATGAAAAACTGTTTTTT,CASSQIPGAADNEKLFF
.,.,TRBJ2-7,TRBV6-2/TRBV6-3,TGTGCCAGCAGTTACTCGAAGAGGGGAGGAAGCTCCTACGAGCAGTACTTC,CASSYSKRGGSSYEQYF
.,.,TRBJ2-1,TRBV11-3,TGTGCCAGCAGCCGTTACAATGAGCAGTTCTTC,CASSRYNEQFF
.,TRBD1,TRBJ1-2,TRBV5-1,TGCGCCAGCAGCTTGGAGGGACAGCCTTTTGATAGCTACACCTTC,CASSLEGQPFDSYTF
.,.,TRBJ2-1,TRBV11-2,TGTGCCAGCAGCTCGACCCGAGGGGCTAATGAGCAGTTCTTC,CASSSTRGANEQFF
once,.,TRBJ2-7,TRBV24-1,TGTGCCACCAGTGACTTGGACAGTCATGAGCAGTACTTC,CATSDLDSHEQYF
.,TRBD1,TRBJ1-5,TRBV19,TGTGCCAGCGGACAGGGCCGAAATCAGCCCCAGCATTTT,CASGQGRNQPQHF
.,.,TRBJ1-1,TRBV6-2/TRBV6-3,TGTGCCAGCAGCCGCAGGTCGTCTGGGCGTGAAGCTTTCTTT,CASSRRSSGREAFF
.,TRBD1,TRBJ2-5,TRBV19,TGTGCCACCGGAGGGACAGGGAGGGAGACCCAGTACTTC,CATGGTGRETQYF
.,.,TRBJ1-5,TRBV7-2,TGTGCCAGCAGACCCGCAGGGGATAGCAATCAGCCCCAGCATTTT,CASRPAGDSNQPQHF
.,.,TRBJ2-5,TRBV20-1,TGCAGTGCTAGTCAGAACCGAGAGACCCAGTACTTC,CSASQNRETQYF
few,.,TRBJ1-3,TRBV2,TGTGCCAGCAGTGTAACAGGGTCTGGAAACACCATATATTTT,CASSVTGSGNTIYF
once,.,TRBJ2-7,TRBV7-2,TGTGCCAGCAGCCTACCCCCGTACTTC,CASSLPPYF
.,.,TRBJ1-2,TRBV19,TGTGCCAGTAGTATAGATGTGACATTTAACTATGGCTACACCTTC,CASSIDVTFNYGYTF
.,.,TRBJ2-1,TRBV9,TGTGCCAGCAGCGAAGGGTCCGGGAGTTACAATGAGCAGTTCTTC,CASSEGSGSYNEQFF
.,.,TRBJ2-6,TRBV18,TGTGCCAGCTCACGGGACATGAACTCTGGGGCCAACGTCCTGACTTTC,CASSRDMNSGANVLTF
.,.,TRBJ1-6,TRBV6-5,TGTGCCAGCAGTTACTCCCCAGGGGAGAATTCACCCCTCCACTTT,CASSYSPGENSPLHF
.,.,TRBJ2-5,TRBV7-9,TGTGCCAGCAGCTTACCGCTACAAGAGACCCAGTACTTC,CASSLPLQETQYF
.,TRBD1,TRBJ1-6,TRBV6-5,TGTGCCAGCAGGCGACCGACAGGGAATAATTCACCCCTCCACTTT,CASRRPTGNNSPLHF
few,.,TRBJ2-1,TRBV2,TGTGCCAGCAGAGTTGTTGGGGGATCGTACAATGAGCAGTTCTTC,CASRVVGGSYNEQFF
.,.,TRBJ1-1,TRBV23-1,TGCGCCAGCAGTCCGGGACACCGGAACACTGAAGCTTTCTTT,CASSPGHRNTEAFF
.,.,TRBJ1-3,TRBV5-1,TGCGCCAGCAGCTTGGTACCGCTCTCTGGAAACACCATATATTTT,CASSLVPLSGNTIYF
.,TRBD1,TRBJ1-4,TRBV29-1,TGCAGCGTCGATACCAGGGGGGACTATGAAAAACTGTTTTTT,CSVDTRGDYEKLFF
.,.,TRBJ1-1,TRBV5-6,TGTGCCAGCAGCTTGGGCCCACCGCTCCGGCAGGGCAGGACTGAAGCTTTCTTT,CASSLGPPLRQGRTEAFF
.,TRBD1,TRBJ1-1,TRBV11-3,TGTGCCAGCAGCCTGACAGGGAGTGAAGCTTTCTTT,CASSLTGSEAFF
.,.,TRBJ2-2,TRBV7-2,TGTGCCAGCACAATTCACCCGAACACCGGGGAGCTGTTTTTT,CASTIHPNTGELFF
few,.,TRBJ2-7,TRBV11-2,TGTGCCAGCAGCCTCCCGGACAGCTACGAGCAGTACTTC,CASSLPDSYEQYF
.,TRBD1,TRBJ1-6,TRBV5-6,TGTGCCAGCAGCTTTTGGGACAGGGAGCCCTATAATTCACCCCTCCACTTT,CASSFWDREPYNSPLHF
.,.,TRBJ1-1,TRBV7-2,TGTGCCAGCAGGCTGAGGAAGGGGGGGAGCACTGAAGCTTTCTTT,CASRLRKGGSTEAFF
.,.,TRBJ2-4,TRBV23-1,TGCGCCAGCAGTCACCCCGATACCTTAGCCAAAAACATTCAGTACTTC,CASSHPDTLAKNIQYF
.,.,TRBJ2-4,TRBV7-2,TGTGCCAGCAGCTTAAACTATTTGCTAGCCAAAAACATTCAGTACTTC,CASSLNYLLAKNIQYF
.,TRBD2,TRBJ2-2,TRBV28,TGTGCCAGCAGTTACGACGAGGGACTAGCGGGGGGGAACACCGGGGAGCTGTTTTTT,CASSYDEGLAGGNTGELFF
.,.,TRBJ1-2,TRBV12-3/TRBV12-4,TGTGCCAGCAGTTTTTCGGGTAACTATGGCTACACCTTC,CASSFSGNYGYTF
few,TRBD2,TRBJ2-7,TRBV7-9,TGTGCCAGCAGCGCGACTAGCGGGGAATACGAGCAGTACTTC,CASSATSGEYEQYF